This TCR beta chain was obtained from a study of T-cell reconstitution after alpha-beta-depleted transplantation in children. Findings and limits, study-wide: Some patients' high day-60 TCRbeta diversity was traced to surviving recipient T cells and thymic progenitors. The origin of alpha-beta T cells about two months after transplant was reportedly several hundred expanded graft clones.

As for this clonotype: Its antigen is not identified.

The germline V gene has CDR1 SQVTM and CDR2 ANQGSEA. The CDR3 consists of 12 residues. V gave up 4 bases and J gave up 8 bases, with 11 bases separating them. Construction of the TCRbeta library involved unique molecular identifiers. Using its own MiXCR run on the PCR reads, TCRdb lists one record per CDR3 protein. Among a few hundred thousand distinct CDR3 sequences listed, over 40% were seen once. The rearrangement uses TRBV29-1 and TRBJ1-4; the D is unclear. Sequences were derived from PBMCs, sampled before TCRalphabeta/CD19-depleted stem cell transplant. The sequence derives from a girl aged 2-10 years with aplastic anemia, due to receive a stem cell transplant. CDR3 sequence: CSVGFLGEKLFF. The DNA of the CDR3 is TGCAGCGTTGGTTTTCTAGGAGAAAAACTGTTTTTT.